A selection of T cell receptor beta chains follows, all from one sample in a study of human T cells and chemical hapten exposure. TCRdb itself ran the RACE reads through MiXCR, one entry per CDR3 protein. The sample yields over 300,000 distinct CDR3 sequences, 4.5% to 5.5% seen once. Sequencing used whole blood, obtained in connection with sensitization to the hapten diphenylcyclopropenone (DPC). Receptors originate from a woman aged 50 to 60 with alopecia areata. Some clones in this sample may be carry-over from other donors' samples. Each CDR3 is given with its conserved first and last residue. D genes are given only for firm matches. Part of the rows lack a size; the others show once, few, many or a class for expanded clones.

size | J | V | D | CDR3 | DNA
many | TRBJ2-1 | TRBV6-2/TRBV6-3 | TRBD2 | CASRLAVSYNEQFF | TGTGCCAGCAGGCTAGCGGTCTCCTACAATGAGCAGTTCTTC
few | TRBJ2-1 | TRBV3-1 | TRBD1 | CASSQGDRYNEQFF | TGTGCCAGCAGCCAAGGGGACAGGTACAATGAGCAGTTCTTC
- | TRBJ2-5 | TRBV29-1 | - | CSAFSASETQYF | TGCAGCGCCTTTTCGGCCTCAGAGACCCAGTACTTC
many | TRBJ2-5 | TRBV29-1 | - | CSVGERAWEETQYF | TGCAGCGTTGGGGAAAGGGCTTGGGAAGAGACCCAGTACTTC
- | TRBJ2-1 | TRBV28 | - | CASSGTVRTDEQFF | TGTGCCAGCTCAGGTACAGTCCGTACGGATGAGCAGTTCTTC
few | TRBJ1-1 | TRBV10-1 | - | CASIDVKGTEAFF | TGCGCCAGCATTGACGTGAAGGGGACTGAAGCTTTCTTT
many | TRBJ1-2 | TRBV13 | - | CASSLKGAEGNYGYTF | TGTGCCAGCAGCTTAAAAGGGGCAGAAGGAAACTATGGCTACACCTTC
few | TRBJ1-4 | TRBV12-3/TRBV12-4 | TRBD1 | CASREIGQVFSSTNEKLFF | TGTGCCAGCAGGGAAATAGGACAGGTTTTTTCTTCAACTAATGAAAAACTGTTTTTT
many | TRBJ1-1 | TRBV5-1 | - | CASSLLQNTEAFF | TGCGCCAGCAGCTTGTTACAGAACACTGAAGCTTTCTTT
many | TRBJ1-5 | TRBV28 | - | CASSFGQIRSGPQHF | TGTGCCAGCAGTTTCGGGCAGATACGTTCCGGGCCCCAGCATTTT
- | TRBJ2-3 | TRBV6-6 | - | CASSPLRGTDTQYF | TGTGCCAGCAGCCCTCTAAGGGGCACAGATACGCAGTATTTT
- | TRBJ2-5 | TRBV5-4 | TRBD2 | CASSGSSGLQETQYF | TGTGCCAGCTCGGGGTCTAGCGGGTTACAAGAGACCCAGTACTTC
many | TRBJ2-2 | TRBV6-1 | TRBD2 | CASSWTSGSGTGELFF | TGTGCCAGCAGCTGGACTAGCGGGAGTGGAACCGGGGAGCTGTTTTTT
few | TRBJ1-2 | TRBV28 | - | CASSSVFYGYTF | TGTGCCAGCAGTTCGGTTTTCTATGGCTACACCTTC
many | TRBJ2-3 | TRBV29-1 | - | CSVQGPGRADTQYF | TGCAGCGTTCAAGGGCCGGGTAGAGCAGATACGCAGTATTTT
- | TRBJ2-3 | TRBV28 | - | CASSLGGAKRGADTQYF | TGTGCCAGCAGTTTGGGGGGAGCGAAAAGAGGAGCAGATACGCAGTATTTT
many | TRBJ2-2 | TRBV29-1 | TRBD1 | CSVPGQSLTGELFF | TGCAGCGTGCCGGGACAGTCCTTGACCGGGGAGCTGTTTTTT
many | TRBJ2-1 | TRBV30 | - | CAWSVAHEQFF | TGTGCCTGGAGTGTAGCGCATGAGCAGTTCTTC
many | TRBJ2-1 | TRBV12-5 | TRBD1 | CASGQGQGADEQFF | TGTGCTAGTGGTCAGGGACAGGGGGCGGATGAGCAGTTCTTC
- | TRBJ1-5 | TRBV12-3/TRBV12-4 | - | CASSLWQGPNQPQHF | TGTGCCAGCAGTTTGTGGCAGGGGCCTAATCAGCCCCAGCATTTT
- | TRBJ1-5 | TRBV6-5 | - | CASRPTDSNQPQHF | TGTGCCAGCAGACCGACAGATAGCAATCAGCCCCAGCATTTT
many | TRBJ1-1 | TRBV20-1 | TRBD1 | CSARDRTGRTEAFF | TGCAGTGCTAGAGATCGGACAGGTCGGACTGAAGCTTTCTTT
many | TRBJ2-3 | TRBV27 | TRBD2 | CASSLAGGRLDTQYF | TGTGCCAGCAGTTTAGCGGGGGGCCGATTGGATACGCAGTATTTT
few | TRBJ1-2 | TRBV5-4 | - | CASSLASRPTNYGYTF | TGTGCCAGCAGCTTGGCCAGCAGGCCAACTAACTATGGCTACACCTTC
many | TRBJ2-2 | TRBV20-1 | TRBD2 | CSARMPSGRGTTNTGELFF | TGCAGTGCTAGAATGCCTAGCGGGAGGGGAACGACGAACACCGGGGAGCTGTTTTTT
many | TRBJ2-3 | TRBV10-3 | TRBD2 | CAIMGAGGSTDTQYF | TGTGCCATCATGGGAGCGGGAGGGTCCACAGATACGCAGTATTTT
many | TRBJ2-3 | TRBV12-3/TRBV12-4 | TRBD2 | CASRPTSGLDTQYF | TGTGCCAGCAGACCCACTAGCGGGTTAGATACGCAGTATTTT
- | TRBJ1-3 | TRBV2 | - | CASIGGRNTIYF | TGTGCCAGCATCGGGGGTCGAAACACCATATATTTT